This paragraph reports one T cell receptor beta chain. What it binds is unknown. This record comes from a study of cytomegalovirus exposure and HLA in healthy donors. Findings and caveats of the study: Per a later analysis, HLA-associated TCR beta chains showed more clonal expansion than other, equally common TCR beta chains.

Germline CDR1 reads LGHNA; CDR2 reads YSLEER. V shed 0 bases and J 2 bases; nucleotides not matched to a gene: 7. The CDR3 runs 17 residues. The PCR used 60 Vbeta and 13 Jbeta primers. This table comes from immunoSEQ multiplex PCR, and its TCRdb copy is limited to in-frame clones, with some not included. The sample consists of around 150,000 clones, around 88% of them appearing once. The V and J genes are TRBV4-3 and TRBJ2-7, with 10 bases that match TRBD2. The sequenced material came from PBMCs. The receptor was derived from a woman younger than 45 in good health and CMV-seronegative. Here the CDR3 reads CASSQDLGLAGAYEQYF. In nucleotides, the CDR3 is TGCGCCAGCAGCCAAGATCTTGGCCTAGCGGGGGCCTACGAGCAGTACTTC.